This T cell receptor (beta chain) was documented in a study of T cells after yellow fever vaccination. Study summary: For low cell numbers, libraries were made with SMART-Seq v4 Ultra Low Input.

The authors made TCR cDNA by 5'RACE template switching, adding a universal primer site and UMIs. TCRdb called the 5' RACE reads again in MiXCR, with one record for every CDR3 protein. The table lists 550,000 to 750,000 distinct CDR3 sequences, 13% of them singletons. A few counts support this clonotype. What it recognizes is unknown. Regarding the study as a whole: Clonotypes shared by both compartments, CD4 and CD8, made up a small share. From the bulk population, abundant clonotypes could contaminate and appear within FACS-sorted repertoires.

CDR1 and CDR2 from the germline V gene are DFQATT and SNEGSKA (reference sequence). The trim removed 6 bases at V and 4 bases at J, leaving 15 bases unmatched. The CDR3 spans 16 residues. The clonotype comes from a man under 40 who received the YFV17D yellow fever vaccine. The sample consisted of PBMCs, taken on the day of the yellow fever booster vaccination. The chain couples TRBV20-1 to TRBJ2-5; 9 bases map to TRBD1. CDR3 in DNA: TGCAGTGCCCCGGGACAGGGAAGATTAGTGTTAGAGACCCAGTACTTC. Translation gives CSAPGQGRLVLETQYF.